This entry lists 24 T cell receptor beta chains sequenced from one sample in a study of siplizumab effects on memory and regulatory T cells. The assay was immunoSEQ multiplex PCR, and TCRdb's table has in-frame clones only and misses some. The sample records roughly 120,000 clones, roughly 92% being singletons. Sequenced material: CD4+ T cells sorted from blood. The receptors derive from a human donor in good health.

J is TRBJ2-7 and V is TRBV19; the D is unclear. This CDR3 contains 13 residues. CDR1 and CDR2 (germline): LNHDA, SQIVND (reference sequence). V lost 2 bases to trimming and J lost 2 bases, with 7 bases between them. The CDR3 DNA reads TGTGCCAGTAGTATAAGGCTAGCCTACGAGCAGTACTTC. Its translation: CASSIRLAYEQYF.

This clone is a singleton in its sample. The rearrangement links TRBV2 to TRBJ1-5, with 10 bases fitting TRBD1. The CDR3 is 16 amino acids. V was clipped by 6 bases and J by 4 bases; unmatched bases: 9. The germline V gene encodes CDR1 SNHLY and CDR2 FYNNEI. CDR3 nucleotides: TGTGCCAGCAGGGGACCTGGGACAGGGGTAAATCAGCCCCAGCATTTT. Its protein is CASRGPGTGVNQPQHF.

This clone was seen once. The chain couples TRBV7-2 to TRBJ1-2; D is possibly TRBD1 (5 bases). The CDR3 is 13 amino acids. Germline V lookup: CDR1 SGHTA, CDR2 FQGNSA. The V end lost 1 base, the J end lost 7 bases, and 10 bases lay between the germline ends. As DNA, the CDR3 is TGTGCCAGCAGCTTAGGGGGCGCCGCTGGCTACACCTTC. It yields the protein CASSLGGAAGYTF. Using reference TRBV7-2 and TRBJ1-2 for the parts outside the CDR3, the full variable domain is GAGVSQSPSNKVTEKGKDVELRCDPISGHTALYWYRQSLGQGLEFLIYFQGNSAPDKSGLPSDRFSAERTGGSVSTLTIQRTQQEDSAVYLCASSLGGAAGYTFGSGTRLTVV.

The CDR3 protein is CASKGTASSYEQYF. The CDR3 nucleotides read TGTGCCAGCAAAGGCACGGCCAGCTCCTACGAGCAGTACTTC. The gene calls are TRBV7-2 and TRBJ2-7; unclear D gene. CDR1 is SGHTA, CDR2 FQGNSA, per germline. The CDR3 contains 14 residues. The ends were cut back, 7 bases at V and 0 bases at J, with 13 bases in the middle. The variable domain in full, with the rest retrieved from reference TRBV7-2 and TRBJ2-7, is GAGVSQSPSNKVTEKGKDVELRCDPISGHTALYWYRQSLGQGLEFLIYFQGNSAPDKSGLPSDRFSAERTGGSVSTLTIQRTQQEDSAVYLCASKGTASSYEQYFGPGTRLTVT.

This clone was counted only a few times. The chain links TRBV27 to TRBJ1-2, with a tentative D call TRBD1 (6 bases). CDR3 size: 15 residues. Trimming cost V 6 bases and J 7 bases, with 21 bases left between them. CDR1 and CDR2 from the germline V gene are MNHEY and SMNVEV (reference sequence). CDR3: CASRDGTHGMGGYTF. CDR3 DNA: TGTGCCAGCAGGGACGGGACACACGGAATGGGTGGCTACACCTTC.

Only a few counts were recorded for this clone. The chain is built from TRBV30 and TRBJ1-2; unclear D gene. Per germline, CDR1 GTSNPN and CDR2 SVGIG (reference sequence). V was cut by 2 bases and J by 8 bases, with 12 bases left in between. The CDR3 runs 12 residues. CDR3 nucleotides: TGTGCCTGGAGTCGGCAAATCGGGGGCTACACCTTC. Protein: CAWSRQIGGYTF.

The V gene is TRBV5-1, the J gene TRBJ1-2, with D unresolved. From germline, CDR1 is SGHRS and CDR2 YFSETQ. The V gene lost 0 bases and the J gene lost 2 bases, with 5 bases spanning the gap. The length of the CDR3 is 13 residues. The CDR3 is CASSLEQNYGYTF. The DNA of the CDR3 is TGCGCCAGCAGCTTGGAACAGAACTATGGCTACACCTTC.

The genes are TRBV5-4 and TRBJ1-1; no clear D. Trimming shortened V by 7 bases and J by 3 bases, and 19 bases separated the two germline ends. This CDR3 has 15 amino acids. The germline V gene has CDR1 SGHNT and CDR2 YYREEE (reference sequence). The CDR3 region has the DNA TGTGCCAGCTTCGGACGGGGTCTGAGGTACACTGAAGCTTTCTTT. This encodes CASFGRGLRYTEAFF.

The genes are TRBV5-1 and TRBJ2-2; possible D gene TRBD1, 5 bases. The length of the CDR3 is 14 residues. V was trimmed by 5 bases and J by 3 bases, leaving 11 bases between them. The V gene's germline CDR1 is SGHRS and CDR2 YFSETQ. The CDR3 region is CASRGPVDTGELFF. The CDR3 bases are TGCGCCAGCAGGGGGCCGGTCGACACCGGGGAGCTGTTTTTT.

The chain is built from TRBV4-1 and TRBJ2-1; 10 bases line up with TRBD2. From germline, CDR1 is MGHRA and CDR2 YSYEKL. This CDR3 is built from 17 residues. V lost 7 bases and J lost 9; bases outside the gene matches: 18. CDR3 residues: CASKQRYMSSGGGEQFF. In nucleotides, the CDR3 is TGCGCCAGCAAACAGCGTTACATGTCTAGCGGGGGTGGTGAGCAGTTCTTC.

The chain has TRBV7-9 and TRBJ1-4, with TRBD1 as a possible D gene (6 bases). Trimming removed 0 bases from V and 5 bases from J, with 16 bases in between. Germline V gives CDR1 SEHNR, CDR2 FQNEAQ (reference sequence). This CDR3 is built from 17 residues. This CDR3 reads CASSLALEDSSNEKLFF. In nucleotides, the CDR3 is TGTGCCAGCAGCTTAGCATTAGAGGACAGTTCAAATGAAAAACTGTTTTTT.

The chain is built from TRBV6-5 and TRBJ1-1; D unclear. The V end lost 10 bases, the J end lost 6 bases, and 3 bases lay between the germline ends. The V gene's germline CDR1 is MNHEY and CDR2 SVGAGI. This CDR3 is built from 8 residues. The CDR3 protein is CATSEAFF. For the CDR3, the DNA is TGTGCCACCTCTGAAGCTTTCTTT.

This sequence joins TRBV6-6 and TRBJ1-1; tentatively, D is TRBD1 (6 bases). The ends were cut back, 7 bases at V and 4 bases at J, with 13 bases in the middle. This CDR3 is built from 13 residues. Per the germline V gene, CDR1 is MNHNY and CDR2 is SVGAGI (reference sequence). The CDR3 protein is CASKGGGGTEAFF. CDR3 in DNA: TGTGCCAGCAAAGGAGGGGGAGGCACTGAAGCTTTCTTT.

About this clone itself: Other DNA sequences in the same sample also yield this CDR3. The CDR3 coding sequence is TGTGCCAGCAGCTTCTCCGCCTACGAGCAGTACTTC. Protein sequence: CASSFSAYEQYF. The chain is built from TRBV7-9 and TRBJ2-7; no clear D. Germline CDR1 and CDR2: SEHNR and FQNEAQ (reference sequence). CDR3 length equals 12 residues. V was pared by 3 bases and J by 2 bases, with 5 bases between.

The J gene is TRBJ2-7, the V gene TRBV9, with 8 bases that match TRBD1. Germline V gives CDR1 SGDLS, CDR2 YYNGEE. The CDR3 is made up of 16 amino acids. After removal of 2 bases from V and 2 bases from J, the junction contained 9 bases not matched to a gene. CDR3 amino acids: CASSVGIQGAPYEQYF. The CDR3 region has the DNA TGTGCCAGCAGCGTCGGTATCCAGGGGGCTCCCTACGAGCAGTACTTC.

The chain links TRBV5-6 to TRBJ2-7; no firm D call. The germline V and J ends were trimmed by 1 base and 3 bases, with 14 bases remaining between them. This CDR3 comprises 15 residues. Germline CDR1 is SGHDT and CDR2 is YYEEEE. The CDR3 protein is CASSLRSERRYEQYF. The CDR3 bases are TGTGCCAGCAGCTTGCGCTCGGAAAGGCGCTACGAGCAGTACTTC.

The gene calls are TRBV5-1 and TRBJ2-1, with D possibly TRBD1 on 5 matching bases. CDR3 length: 16 amino acids. Looked up from germline, CDR1 is SGHRS and CDR2 is YFSETQ. Trimming cost V 0 bases and J 6 bases, with 16 bases left between them. In DNA form, the CDR3 reads TGCGCCAGCAGCTTGGAAGAGTTGCAGGGTTTCAATGAGCAGTTCTTC. Amino acid sequence: CASSLEELQGFNEQFF.

The CDR3 reads CASSLAGHIYNEQFF. The CDR3 DNA sequence: TGTGCCAGCAGCTTAGCGGGACACATCTACAATGAGCAGTTCTTC. The chain has TRBV7-2 and TRBJ2-1; tentative D call: TRBD1 (6 bases). The germline V and J ends were trimmed by 0 bases and 3 bases, with 9 bases remaining between them. Germline V gives CDR1 SGHTA, CDR2 FQGNSA. The CDR3 has 15 residues.

The chain carries TRBV21-1 and TRBJ1-1. TRBV21-1 is annotated as a pseudogene. The CDR3 has 18 amino acids. Written as DNA, the CDR3 is TGTGCCAGCAGCCCTCAAGGTGGGTCACGGGTCCCGAACACTGAAGCTTTCTTT. Protein sequence: CASSPQGGSRVPNTEAFF.

The CDR3 is CASSLPANTEAFF. The CDR3 coding sequence is TGCGCCAGCAGCTTACCCGCGAACACTGAAGCTTTCTTT. The chain links TRBV5-1 to TRBJ1-1; D remains ambiguous. V lost 2 bases to trimming and J lost 1 base, with 6 bases between them. The CDR3 consists of 13 residues. Germline V CDR1 and CDR2: SGHRS, YFSETQ.

The gene calls are TRBV10-3 and TRBJ1-2; no firm D call. CDR3 length equals 13 residues. V gave up 7 bases and J gave up 2 bases, with 11 bases separating them. From germline, CDR1 is ENHRY and CDR2 SYGVKD. Here the CDR3 reads CAITGDLNYGYTF. CDR3 nucleotide sequence: TGTGCCATCACTGGCGACCTAAACTATGGCTACACCTTC.

This sequence joins TRBV7-2 and TRBJ2-3; 9 nucleotides agree with TRBD2. This CDR3 has 13 amino acids. The ends lost 8 bases at V and 4 bases at J; junction bases unmatched: 4. Germline V lookup: CDR1 SGHTA, CDR2 FQGNSA. DNA of the CDR3: TGTGCCAGCGAGCGGGGGGCGGCAGATACGCAGTATTTT. Protein sequence: CASERGAADTQYF.

The chain recombines TRBV19 with TRBJ2-6; D is unclear. The CDR3 totals 13 residues. Trimming left V 7 bases short and J 2 bases short, with 6 bases between. Germline CDR1 is LNHDA and CDR2 is SQIVND (reference sequence). CDR3 in DNA: TGTGCCAGTAACAGAGCTGGGGCCAACGTCCTGACTTTC. Translating it yields CASNRAGANVLTF. The variable domain in full, completed from reference TRBV19 and TRBJ2-6, reads DGGITQSPKYLFRKEGQNVTLSCEQNLNHDAMYWYRQDPGQGLRLIYYSQIVNDFQKGDIAEGYSVSREKKESFPLTVTSAQKNPTAFYLCASNRAGANVLTFGAGSRLTVL.

The chain carries TRBV10-3 and TRBJ2-7; 15 bases map to TRBD2. This CDR3 has 15 amino acids. With 0 bases clipped from V and 8 bases from J, the junction kept 2 bases outside the gene matches. Germline CDR1 ENHRY, CDR2 SYGVKD. This chain's CDR3 is CAISESGTSGGKQYF. The CDR3 DNA reads as TGTGCCATCAGTGAGTCCGGGACTAGCGGGGGGAAGCAGTACTTC.